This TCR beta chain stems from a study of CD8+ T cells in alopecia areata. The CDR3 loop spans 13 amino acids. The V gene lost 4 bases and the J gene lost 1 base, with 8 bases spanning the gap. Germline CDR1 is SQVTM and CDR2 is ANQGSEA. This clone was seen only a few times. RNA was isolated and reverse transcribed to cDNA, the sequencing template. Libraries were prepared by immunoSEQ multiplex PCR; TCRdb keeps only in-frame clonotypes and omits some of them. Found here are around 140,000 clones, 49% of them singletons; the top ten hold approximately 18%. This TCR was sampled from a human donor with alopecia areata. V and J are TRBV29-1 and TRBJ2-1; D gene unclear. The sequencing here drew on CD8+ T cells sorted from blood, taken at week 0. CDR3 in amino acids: CSVVTISYNEQFF. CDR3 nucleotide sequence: TGCAGCGTTGTGACCATATCCTACAATGAGCAGTTCTTC.